This entry describes one T cell receptor (beta chain). The sequenced fragment ends 3 residues before the CDR3 boundary, so the rest is inferred from the germline J gene. Each participant carried one incident cervical HPV16 infection only. This entry comes from a study of T cells in women clearing cervical HPV infection. CDR1 is KGHSH, CDR2 LQKENI, per germline. The CDR3 totals 15 residues. The J segment lost 6 bases and the V segment lost 2 bases, leaving 10 bases of the junction unmatched. Using immunoSEQ multiplex PCR, the repertoire was profiled, and TCRdb retains in-frame clones only, with some absent. The ten most abundant clones cover roughly an eighth of a sample with more than 15,000 clones.

The sequenced sample was blood buffy coat. This chain links TRBV18 with TRBJ2-7, with TRBD1 matching over 7 bases. This receptor was taken from a woman between 18 and 70 years old with a cervical HPV16 infection that either progressed to CIN3+ or cleared (not recorded which). The DNA read from the CDR3 is TGTGCCAGCTCACCAAATCCGCAGGGGGTAGGCGAG. It encodes CASSPNPQGVGE. The full CDR3 protein is CASSPNPQGVGEQYF.